Following are 17 T cell receptor beta chains from one sample sequenced in a study of blood T cell repertoires in COVID-19. Here immunoSEQ multiplex PCR was the method, and the copy in TCRdb shows in-frame clones only, minus some. The table includes some 250,000 clones, 90% to 95% detected once. What was sequenced was PBMCs or T cells enriched from blood (not recorded which). These receptors all come from a human donor in a cohort exposed to, infected with or recovered from COVID-19 (not recorded which). The donor label of this sample is uncertain.

The chain joins TRBV6-5 to TRBJ2-7; D is possibly TRBD2 (5 bases). Trimming removed 5 bases at V and 3 bases at J, with 11 bases between. Per the germline V gene, CDR1 is MNHEY and CDR2 is SVGAGI. The CDR3 totals 13 residues. DNA for the CDR3: TGTGCCAGCAGTACCAGGACTTACTACGAGCAGTACTTC. Protein product: CASSTRTYYEQYF.

The CDR3 reads CASSQDSIEQFF. DNA for the CDR3: TGTGCCAGCAGCCAAGACAGTATTGAGCAGTTCTTC. The chain carries TRBV7-2 and TRBJ2-1, with D maybe TRBD1 (5 bases). The V and J ends lost 5 bases and 9 bases respectively, with 11 bases between them. The germline gives CDR1 SGHTA, CDR2 FQGNSA. The length of the CDR3 is 12 residues.

The chain carries TRBV9 and TRBJ2-3; the D gene is possibly TRBD1 (5 bases). The CDR3 loop spans 14 amino acids. The germline V gene has CDR1 SGDLS and CDR2 YYNGEE. The germline V and J ends were trimmed by 0 bases and 6 bases, with 11 bases remaining between them. The CDR3 DNA sequence: TGTGCCAGCAGCGTAGACAGGATGACGGATACGCAGTATTTT. Its protein product is CASSVDRMTDTQYF. Supplemented by reference TRBV9 and TRBJ2-3, the full variable domain reads DSGVTQTPKHLITATGQRVTLRCSPRSGDLSVYWYQQSLDQGLQFLIQYYNGEERAKGNILERFSAQQFPDLHSELNLSSLELGDSALYFCASSVDRMTDTQYFGPGTRLTVL.

The chain has TRBV14 and TRBJ2-5; TRBD1 aligns across 10 bases. There are 16 residues in the CDR3. V was pared by 5 bases and J by 5 bases, with 11 bases of the junction left unmatched. Germline-derived CDR1 and CDR2 are SGHDN and FVKESK. The CDR3 here is CASSVPRTGGSETQYF. As DNA, the CDR3 is TGTGCCAGCAGCGTCCCCCGGACAGGGGGGTCGGAGACCCAGTACTTC.

A single count supports this clone. The V gene is TRBV5-1, the J gene TRBJ2-5; tentative D call: TRBD2 (6 bases). Trimming took 0 bases from V and 9 from J, leaving 18 bases between them. CDR3 length: 15 amino acids. Looked up from germline, CDR1 is SGHRS and CDR2 is YFSETQ. The CDR3 DNA reads as TGCGCCAGCAGCTTGGTAGCGGACCCCCTTGAGCCCCAGTACTTC. It yields the protein CASSLVADPLEPQYF.

In this sample, this clone turned up once. The CDR3 reads CASRSGTGGSQPQHF. Here the CDR3 DNA reads TGTGCCAGCAGGTCCGGGACAGGGGGCAGTCAGCCCCAGCATTTT. The chain has TRBV27 and TRBJ1-5; 12 positions agree with TRBD1. This CDR3 contains 15 residues. Germline V gene data show CDR1 as MNHEY and CDR2 as SMNVEV (reference sequence). Trimming cost V 6 bases and J 6 bases; bases outside gene matches: 6.

The V and J genes are TRBV9 and TRBJ1-2, with D tentatively TRBD1 (5 bases). Germline assignment: CDR1 SGDLS and CDR2 YYNGEE. The V end was cut by 0 bases, the J end by 4 bases, with 16 bases between. This CDR3 contains 16 residues. The CDR3 region has the DNA TGTGCCAGCAGCGTAGGGGGCGGTGAGATGCTCTATGGCTACACCTTC. It encodes CASSVGGGEMLYGYTF.

CDR3 protein: CAWSPLGRTPLHF. CDR3 bases: TGTGCCTGGAGCCCCCTAGGAAGGACACCCCTCCACTTT. The chain has TRBV30 and TRBJ1-6; D ambiguous. V lost 3 bases and J lost 11, with 14 bases in between. The CDR3 sequence is 13 residues long. The germline V gene encodes CDR1 GTSNPN and CDR2 SVGIG (reference sequence).

This chain uses TRBV29-1 with TRBJ1-2, with D unclear. Germline V CDR1 and CDR2: SQVTM, ANQGSEA. The CDR3 runs 13 residues. The CDR3 reads CSSQRLVFYGYTF. For the CDR3, the DNA is TGCAGTTCCCAACGCCTAGTCTTTTATGGCTACACCTTC.

Concerning this clone: An end of the junction differs from the germline gene, which may be a read error. V and J are TRBV7-6 and TRBJ2-1, with D tentatively TRBD1 (6 bases). The CDR3 extends over 13 amino acids. Germline assignment: CDR1 SGHVS and CDR2 FNYEAQ. The CDR3 sequence: CATSQGLSNEQFF. The CDR3 DNA follows: TGTGCCACCAGCCAGGGGCTTTCCAATGAGCAGTTCTTC. The complete variable domain, with remaining parts taken from reference TRBV7-6 and TRBJ2-1, reads GAGVSQSPRYKVTKRGQDVALRCDPISGHVSLYWYRQALGQGPEFLTYFNYEAQQDKSGLPNDRFSAERPEGSISTLTIQRTEQRDSAMYRCATSQGLSNEQFFGPGTRLTVL.

The V call is TRBV7-3, the J call TRBJ2-6; 7 nucleotides match TRBD2. The CDR3 extends over 15 amino acids. J gave up 2 bases and V 7 bases, and 5 bases lay outside the gene matches. Per germline, CDR1 SGHTA and CDR2 FQGTGA. The CDR3 DNA follows: TGTGCCAGCACCCATGGGGGGGCTGGGGCCAACGTCCTGACTTTC. Translation gives CASTHGGAGANVLTF.

This clone was seen a single time. This chain connects TRBV19 to TRBJ1-1; TRBD1 aligns across 7 bases. Per the germline V gene, CDR1 is LNHDA and CDR2 is SQIVND (reference sequence). J gave up 2 bases and V 4 bases, and 4 bases lay outside the gene matches. CDR3 length: 14 residues. CDR3 in DNA: TGTGCCAGTAGTAAGGGACAGCTTAACACTGAAGCTTTCTTT. Translation: CASSKGQLNTEAFF.

This chain uses TRBV24-1 with TRBJ1-5; TRBD1 matches at 9 bases. In germline, CDR1 is KGHDR, CDR2 SFDVKD. The CDR3 has 14 amino acids. V lost 7 bases and J lost 5; bases outside the gene matches: 5. The DNA of the CDR3 is TGTGCCACCAGCCCCACAGGGGGCGATCAGCCCCAGCATTTT. Protein: CATSPTGGDQPQHF.

The J gene is TRBJ1-1, the V gene TRBV7-2; possible D gene TRBD1, 6 bases. This CDR3 has 12 amino acids. With 1 base removed from V and 10 bases from J, the gap between germline ends came to 10 bases. The V gene's germline CDR1 is SGHTA and CDR2 FQGNSA. CDR3 sequence (DNA): TGTGCCAGCAGCTTAGGGGGGGGCGGAGCTTTCTTT. Translating it yields CASSLGGGGAFF.

J is TRBJ1-5 and V is TRBV27; D perhaps matches TRBD1 (5 bases). CDR1 and CDR2 (germline): MNHEY, SMNVEV (reference sequence). CDR3 size: 12 residues. Trimming removed 6 bases at V and 7 bases at J, with 10 bases between. The CDR3 region has the DNA TGTGCCAGCAGCAGGGTTGGCCAGCCCCAGCATTTT. Its translation: CASSRVGQPQHF.

The chain has TRBV6-5 and TRBJ2-3, with D perhaps matching TRBD2 (7 bases). CDR3 size: 15 residues. The V gene's germline CDR1 is MNHEY and CDR2 SVGAGI. Trimming pared 6 bases from V and 5 bases from J, leaving 18 bases between. The CDR3 protein is CASSNLGGALDTQYF. As DNA, the CDR3 is TGTGCCAGCAGCAACCTTGGGGGGGCCTTAGATACGCAGTATTTT.

The rearrangement joins TRBV13 to TRBJ1-2; D is uncertain. CDR3 length: 16 amino acids. Trimming pared 4 bases from V and 0 bases from J, leaving 15 bases between. In germline, CDR1 is PRHDT, CDR2 FYEKMQ (reference sequence). CDR3 DNA sequence: TGTGCCAGCAGCTATACACCTTCCTCCTCTAACTATGGCTACACCTTC. Residues: CASSYTPSSSNYGYTF.